These 32 T cell receptor beta chains were all obtained from the same sample, sequenced in a study of identical twins. TCRdb analysed the 5' RACE reads with MiXCR anew, one entry per CDR3 protein. This table has about 160,000 distinct CDR3 sequences, around 3.5% appearing once. Sequencing was carried out using memory T cells sorted from blood. These receptors came from a man younger than 35 in good health.

This clonotype was seen repeatedly, ten times or more. V usage is TRBV5-1 and J usage is TRBJ2-1; D is perhaps TRBD1 or TRBD2 (6 bases each). Germline V lookup: CDR1 SGHRS, CDR2 YFSETQ. The CDR3 spans 13 residues. Trimming shortened V by 2 bases and J by 15 bases, and 18 bases separated the two germline ends. The chain's CDR3 is CASSFGGGQTSFF. The CDR3 DNA sequence: TGCGCCAGCAGCTTTGGAGGGGGACAAACATCGTTCTTC.

This clonotype was seen ten or more times. The chain joins TRBV25-1 to TRBJ2-5; D may correspond to TRBD1 or TRBD2 (5 bases each). V lost 6 bases, J lost 7 bases, and 15 bases lay in between. The length of the CDR3 is 13 residues. The germline V gene encodes CDR1 MGHDK and CDR2 SYGVNS. The CDR3: CASREMGEGTQYF. The DNA of the CDR3 is TGTGCCAGCAGAGAAATGGGGGAAGGGACCCAGTACTTC.

This clonotype came up many times. V usage is TRBV5-6 and J usage is TRBJ2-1, with D possibly matching TRBD1 (5 bases). The CDR3 loop spans 14 amino acids. Germline CDR1 reads SGHDT; CDR2 reads YYEEEE. Deletions cut 1 base from V and 5 bases from J, with 10 bases between. The CDR3 bases are TGTGCCAGCAGCTTGTCAGGGATCGACAATGAGCAGTTCTTC. Translation: CASSLSGIDNEQFF.

The table lists this clonotype with a few counts. This chain links TRBV5-6 with TRBJ1-2; 9 bases match TRBD1. The CDR3 runs 13 residues. V gave up 4 bases and J gave up 5 bases; unmatched junction bases: 3. Germline CDR1 SGHDT, CDR2 YYEEEE. The CDR3 reads CASSQGQGYGYTF. DNA of the CDR3: TGTGCCAGCAGCCAGGGACAGGGATATGGCTACACCTTC.

The chain uses TRBV7-2 and TRBJ2-2; D tentatively reads TRBD1 or TRBD2 (6 bases each). This CDR3 is 14 amino acids long. V lost 5 bases and J lost 7, with 14 bases in between. Germline assignment: CDR1 SGHTA and CDR2 FQGNSA. CDR3 loop: CASSPQAGHGELFF. The DNA of the CDR3 is TGTGCCAGCAGCCCCCAGGCGGGACACGGGGAGCTGTTTTTT.

This clonotype was found many times. The chain is built from TRBV3-1 and TRBJ2-7; D gene uncertain. Germline CDR1 is LGHDT and CDR2 is YNNKEL (reference sequence). The CDR3 loop spans 11 amino acids. V lost 4 bases, J lost 5 bases, and 6 bases lay in between. CDR3 in DNA: TGTGCCAGCAGCCGCAATAACGAGCAGTACTTC. Residues: CASSRNNEQYF.

This sequence joins TRBV5-1 and TRBJ2-5, with unresolved D. The germline CDR1 and CDR2 sequences are SGHRS and YFSETQ. This CDR3 spans 13 amino acids. The V gene lost 1 base and the J gene lost 1 base, with 5 bases spanning the gap. CDR3 protein: CASSLRAQETQYF. Written as DNA, the CDR3 is TGCGCCAGCAGCTTGAGGGCCCAAGAGACCCAGTACTTC.

This clonotype has at least ten counts. The rearrangement joins TRBV6-4 to TRBJ2-7; possible D gene TRBD2, 5 bases. Per germline, CDR1 MRHNA and CDR2 SNTAGT. Trimming shortened V by 4 bases and J by 4 bases, and 11 bases separated the two germline ends. This CDR3 has 13 amino acids. The CDR3, as DNA: TGTGCCAGCAGTGTATCTAGGGAGTACGAGCAGTACGTC. Translated: CASSVSREYEQYV.

This clonotype was detected many times. V usage is TRBV29-1 and J usage is TRBJ1-2, with D possibly being TRBD1 (6 bases). The CDR3 consists of 14 residues. Germline V lookup: CDR1 SQVTM, CDR2 ANQGSEA. Trimming cost V 4 bases and J 6 bases, with 18 bases left between them. The CDR3 nucleotides read TGCAGCGTTGTCCCAGGGGTTCTATGGGATGGCTACACCTTC. Its protein is CSVVPGVLWDGYTF.

This clonotype came up many times. The chain is built from TRBV5-1 and TRBJ2-1; 13 bases are shared with TRBD2. The CDR3 is made up of 16 amino acids. V trimming: 4 bases; J trimming: 6 bases; junction bases outside the gene matches: 7. Germline CDR1 and CDR2: SGHRS and YFSETQ. CDR3 residues: CASSVPGLAGFNEQFF. Written as DNA, the CDR3 is TGCGCCAGCAGCGTGCCGGGACTAGCGGGATTCAATGAGCAGTTCTTC.

The table lists this clonotype with many counts. The chain couples TRBV5-6 to TRBJ1-1; D remains ambiguous. The CDR3 loop spans 15 amino acids. CDR1 is SGHDT, CDR2 YYEEEE, per germline. V dropped 1 base and J dropped 3 bases, with 13 bases sitting between them. The DNA for the CDR3 is TGTGCCAGCAGCTTGATCGTAGGTCCGGACACTGAAGCTTTCTTT. Its protein product is CASSLIVGPDTEAFF.

J is TRBJ1-1 and V is TRBV19, with D hard to call. Deletions cut 6 bases from V and 0 bases from J, with 14 bases between. The length of the CDR3 is 15 residues. The germline gives CDR1 LNHDA, CDR2 SQIVND (reference sequence). The CDR3 loop is CASRSLTVMNTEAFF. The CDR3 coding sequence is TGTGCCAGTAGGTCCCTTACGGTTATGAACACTGAAGCTTTCTTT.

This clonotype was counted only a few times. Here the CDR3 DNA reads TGCAGTGCTAGCGACGGCCCGGGGTGGACTGAAGCTTTCTTT. Protein: CSASDGPGWTEAFF. The chain employs TRBV20-1 and TRBJ1-1; D is undetermined. Germline V gene sequence: CDR1 DFQATT, CDR2 SNEGSKA (reference sequence). CDR3 length: 14 residues. The V end was cut by 3 bases, the J end by 5 bases, with 16 bases between.

Ten or more counts support this clonotype. J is TRBJ2-7 and V is TRBV11-1; 8 nucleotides match TRBD2. With 5 bases clipped from V and 0 bases from J, the junction kept 21 bases outside the gene matches. The CDR3 runs to 20 residues. Per the germline V gene, CDR1 is SGHAT and CDR2 is FQDESV (reference sequence). The DNA of the CDR3 is TGTGCCAGCAGCGAAACCGGGACTTCCCTACCCGGGACTAGCTCCTACGAGCAGTACTTC. Protein sequence: CASSETGTSLPGTSSYEQYF.

This clonotype was counted ten times or more. This sequence joins TRBV11-3 and TRBJ2-1; the D is unclear. The V end was cut by 2 bases, the J end by 5 bases, with 16 bases between. The CDR3 contains 16 residues. The germline CDR1 and CDR2 sequences are SGHNT and YENEEA. The CDR3 sequence is CASSLRSPHADNEQFF. CDR3 nucleotides: TGTGCCAGCAGCTTACGAAGTCCGCACGCGGACAATGAGCAGTTCTTC.

This clonotype was observed many times. The chain uses TRBV5-6 and TRBJ1-1, with TRBD1 as a possible D gene (5 bases). Trimming cost V 0 bases and J 7 bases, with 7 bases left between them. The CDR3 totals 12 residues. Germline values: CDR1 SGHDT, CDR2 YYEEEE. CDR3 in amino acids: CASSLGTYEAFF. The DNA for the CDR3 is TGTGCCAGCAGCTTGGGGACATATGAAGCTTTCTTT.

This clonotype is judged medium-sized (0.01 to 0.1%). Written as DNA, the CDR3 is TGCAGCGTTGACGGGGGCGTTGGGCAAGAGACCCAGTACTTC. Its translation: CSVDGGVGQETQYF. The chain uses TRBV29-1 and TRBJ2-5; D tentatively fits TRBD1 or TRBD2 (6 bases each). The V and J ends lost 3 bases and 2 bases respectively, with 13 bases between them. The CDR3 extends over 14 amino acids. Per germline, CDR1 SQVTM and CDR2 ANQGSEA.

This clonotype has a count of ten or more. V gene TRBV10-3 combines with J gene TRBJ1-2, with D unclear. This CDR3 is built from 12 residues. Germline lookup yields CDR1 ENHRY and CDR2 SYGVKD. V was shortened by 3 bases and J by 8 bases, with 10 bases between the two germline ends. The CDR3 region is CAISDAARGYTF. The CDR3 DNA reads TGTGCCATCAGTGACGCCGCTCGGGGCTACACCTTC.

This clonotype occurred many times. The rearrangement links TRBV12-3 or TRBV12-4 to TRBJ1-6; maybe TRBD1 (6 bases). This CDR3 has 15 residues. V was shortened by 6 bases and J by 6 bases, with 15 bases between the two germline ends. CDR3 bases: TGTGCCAGCAGGGAGAGGACAGATAGTAATTCACCCCTCCACTTT. Amino acid sequence: CASRERTDSNSPLHF.

This clonotype was detected many times. V and J are TRBV5-1 and TRBJ1-1, with D hard to call. CDR1 and CDR2 from the germline V gene are SGHRS and YFSETQ. The CDR3 has 13 amino acids. Trimming pared 4 bases from V and 2 bases from J, leaving 9 bases between. CDR3 loop: CASSREINTEAFF. The CDR3 region has the DNA TGCGCCAGCAGCAGAGAGATTAACACTGAAGCTTTCTTT.

This clonotype occurred many times. The V gene is TRBV20-1, the J gene TRBJ2-1; 8 nucleotides line up with TRBD1. Germline loops: CDR1 DFQATT, CDR2 SNEGSKA (reference sequence). The CDR3 contains 15 residues. J gave up 16 bases and V 3 bases, and 20 bases lay outside the gene matches. The CDR3 sequence is CSASIGGQVGAREFF. In nucleotides, the CDR3 is TGCAGTGCTAGTATTGGGGGACAGGTGGGTGCGAGGGAATTCTTC.

This clonotype has at least ten counts. This chain uses TRBV27 with TRBJ1-5, with TRBD1 matching over 8 bases. Trimming cost V 7 bases and J 4 bases; bases outside gene matches: 9. CDR1 and CDR2 from the germline V gene are MNHEY and SMNVEV (reference sequence). The CDR3 totals 15 residues. This chain's CDR3 is CASKIGQGPNQPQHF. Written as DNA, the CDR3 is TGTGCCAGCAAGATCGGACAGGGCCCAAATCAGCCCCAGCATTTT.

The table lists this clonotype with many counts. The J gene is TRBJ2-1, the V gene TRBV5-5; no reliable D call. The CDR3 has 13 residues. Trimming took 0 bases from V and 8 from J, leaving 9 bases between them. Germline V gene lookup returns CDR1 SGHKS and CDR2 YYEKEE (reference sequence). The CDR3 DNA sequence: TGTGCCAGCAGCTTGGTGGCCGGATATGAGCAGTTCTTC. It is translated as CASSLVAGYEQFF.

Only a few counts were recorded for this clonotype. Here the CDR3 DNA reads TGCGCCAGCAGCTGGACTAGCGGGCTTTCCTACGAGCAGTACTTC. This codes for CASSWTSGLSYEQYF. J is TRBJ2-7 and V is TRBV5-1; 11 bases are a match to TRBD2. Per the germline V gene, CDR1 is SGHRS and CDR2 is YFSETQ. With V trimmed by 3 bases and J by 1 base, 3 bases remained unmatched. This CDR3 spans 15 amino acids.

Ten or more counts support this clonotype. The rearrangement joins TRBV29-1 to TRBJ1-5, with D possibly being TRBD1 (5 bases). CDR1 and CDR2 from the germline V gene are SQVTM and ANQGSEA. Trimming shortened V by 4 bases and J by 2 bases, and 12 bases separated the two germline ends. The CDR3 contains 14 residues. The CDR3 coding sequence is TGCAGCGTTGGGGGGACGGGACGCAATCAGCCCCAGCATTTT. It specifies CSVGGTGRNQPQHF.

This clonotype was detected many times. The chain links TRBV20-1 to TRBJ2-3; no clear D gene. The CDR3 spans 13 residues. V lost 0 bases, J lost 6 bases, and 10 bases lay in between. CDR1 is DFQATT, CDR2 SNEGSKA, per germline (reference sequence). The CDR3 DNA reads TGCAGTGCTAGAGAGTCCCCGGAGGATACGCAGTATTTT. Amino acids: CSARESPEDTQYF.

This sequence joins TRBV3-1 and TRBJ2-5; 8 nucleotides align to TRBD1. This CDR3 contains 15 residues. CDR1 is LGHDT and CDR2 is YNNKEL in the germline V gene (reference sequence). The V gene end was trimmed by 1 base and the J gene end by 5 bases; junction bases not matched to a gene: 6. The CDR3 region has the DNA TGTGCCAGCAGCCAAGCTTCAGGGGGCGGTGAGACCCAGTACTTC. This sequence encodes CASSQASGGGETQYF.

In its sample, this clonotype was seen many times. J is TRBJ1-3 and V is TRBV5-1; the match to TRBD1 covers 7 bases. V lost 0 bases and J lost 0; bases outside the gene matches: 3. The CDR3 is 16 residues long. Germline V gives CDR1 SGHRS, CDR2 YFSETQ. CDR3 amino acids: CASSLAGQRSGNTIYF. The CDR3 coding sequence is TGCGCCAGCAGCTTGGCGGGACAGCGCTCTGGAAACACCATATATTTT.

The sample holds many counts of this clonotype. The chain has TRBV10-3 and TRBJ2-5; 16 bases match TRBD2. Germline V gives CDR1 ENHRY, CDR2 SYGVKD. V shed 6 bases and J 6 bases; nucleotides not matched to a gene: 13. The length of the CDR3 is 18 residues. The CDR3 bases are TGTGCCATCAGGGACTCCGGGACTAGCGGGAGGGCCGAAAAGACCCAGTACTTC. As protein: CAIRDSGTSGRAEKTQYF.

This clonotype came up many times. This rearrangement joins TRBV20-1 to TRBJ2-1, with 11 bases aligning to TRBD2. V lost 0 bases and J lost 10; bases outside the gene matches: 11. The germline V gene has CDR1 DFQATT and CDR2 SNEGSKA (reference sequence). This CDR3 comprises 16 residues. DNA of the CDR3: TGCAGTGCTAGAGATCCCCTAGCGGGAGGAGGAGGCGAGCAGTTCTTC. Its protein product is CSARDPLAGGGGEQFF.

This clonotype was counted ten times or more. The J gene is TRBJ2-7, the V gene TRBV12-3 or TRBV12-4; D tentatively reads TRBD1 or TRBD2 (6 bases each). The CDR3 runs to 12 residues. Trimming left V 6 bases short and J 7 bases short, with 13 bases between. In nucleotides, the CDR3 is TGTGCCAGCAGGACGGGGGCGCGGGAGCAGTACTTC. Its protein is CASRTGAREQYF.

This clonotype was counted many times. This chain's CDR3 is CASRGTGGDNQPQHF. Written as DNA, the CDR3 is TGTGCCAGCAGGGGGACAGGGGGGGACAATCAGCCCCAGCATTTT. The chain has TRBV12-3 or TRBV12-4 and TRBJ1-5, with 11 bases aligning to TRBD1. V shed 6 bases and J 3 bases; nucleotides not matched to a gene: 4. The CDR3 sequence is 15 residues long.